This T cell receptor (beta chain) was identified in a study of STAT3 mutations in large granular lymphocyte leukemia (dated 2019 in TCRdb). In terms of the full investigation: Canonical activating STAT3 mutations were detected in roughly half of the longitudinally sequenced T-LGLL patients. One or more immunosuppressive therapy regimens were given to more than half of T-LGLL patients, and hematologic response was seen in around two fifths of the treated patients. Serial deep sequencing of TCRbeta CDR3 and STAT3 was performed in patients with T-cell large granular lymphocyte leukemia to reconstruct clonal hierarchy and dynamics. From an initial cohort of approximately 200 LGL patients, eighteen representative T-LGLL cases were chosen for longitudinal sequencing of TCRbeta and STAT3. As controls within the study, two patients with natural killer LGL leukemia were also sequenced longitudinally. Each patient was sequenced at an average of about 4.1 time points, ranging from 2 to 8 samplings. Study-wide conclusions, independent of this receptor: In several patients, dominant TCR clone burden exceeded STAT3 mutant burden, suggesting STAT3 mutation arose secondarily within a pre-expanded clone. Linking therapy response to changes in TCR clonal burden was complicated by variable intervals between samplings and by differing treatment regimens. Every T-LGLL patient showed at least one immunodominant TCRbeta clonotype, and about half showed multiple immunodominant subclonotypes. TCR clonotype switching after therapy was observed in 6 of 18 patients, and all newly emerging clones were found to be STAT3 wild type. Because no samples were available when a clone first appeared, clonal expansion had to be inferred from samplings taken at other points. Persisting codominant clonotypes in some patients meant a small but highly pathogenic clone may have been missed.

TCRbeta libraries were sequenced on an Illumina MiSeq, and an average of about 41,000 productive templates per sample was obtained. TCRbeta CDR3 libraries were generated with the immunoSEQ assay using multiplex PCR amplification. The authors' analysis ran thus. Repertoire diversity was calculated as previously defined, with values near 0 taken to indicate extremely monoclonal samples. The table comes from immuneACCESS by way of TCRdb, which keeps in-frame sequences with V and J called. Part of the clones is missing from these tables; in studies checked, under half for an unresolved V gene and the rest for unknown reasons. The V and J calls and clone size were taken over from that table, and D and trimming were inferred from the DNA. The sample contains about 15,000 clones, roughly four fifths of them found a single time. The ten largest make up around 9% of the sample. This clone was seen only once. The antigen this receptor binds is unknown. Base-call qualities are not available, and no considerably larger clone is one nucleotide away.

The CDR3 has 16 amino acids, counting the end cysteine and phenylalanine. Only CDR3 DNA is held: 48 bases, read in frame from base 1. CDR1 and CDR2, per the germline V gene, are SGHTA and FQGNSA. The trim is 3 bases for V and 1 base for J, with a gap of 15 bases between the germline ends. DNA was extracted from blood mononuclear cells, and the same DNA was used for both TCR and STAT3 sequencing. The chain uses TRBV7-2 and TRBJ2-5; the D gene cannot be resolved beyond TRBD1 or TRBD2, each matching 6 bases. Specimen: peripheral blood mononuclear cells. The TCR comes from a man aged 45-65 years with T-cell large granular lymphocyte leukemia. Some clones in this sample may be carry-over from other donors' samples. The age is the age at diagnosis. Here the CDR3 is given as CASSFRIGGLQETQYF. At the DNA level, the sequence is TGTGCCAGCAGCTTCCGTATAGGGGGGCTCCAAGAGACCCAGTACTTC.